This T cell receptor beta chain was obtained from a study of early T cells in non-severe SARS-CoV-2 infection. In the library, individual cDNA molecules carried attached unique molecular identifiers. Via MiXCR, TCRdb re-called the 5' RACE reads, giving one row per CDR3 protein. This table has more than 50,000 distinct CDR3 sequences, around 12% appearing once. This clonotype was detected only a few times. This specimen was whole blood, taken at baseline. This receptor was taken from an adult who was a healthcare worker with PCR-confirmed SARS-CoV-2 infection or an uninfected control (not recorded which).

As DNA, the CDR3 is TGTGCCAGCAGTGAAAGACAGGGGTTAGATACGCAGTATTTT. This codes for CASSERQGLDTQYF. This chain joins TRBV28 and TRBJ2-3; 8 bases agree with TRBD1. Germline trimming cut 5 bases from V and 5 bases from J; bases unmatched to any gene: 6. The CDR3 runs to 14 residues. Germline CDR1 reads MDHEN; CDR2 reads SYDVKM.